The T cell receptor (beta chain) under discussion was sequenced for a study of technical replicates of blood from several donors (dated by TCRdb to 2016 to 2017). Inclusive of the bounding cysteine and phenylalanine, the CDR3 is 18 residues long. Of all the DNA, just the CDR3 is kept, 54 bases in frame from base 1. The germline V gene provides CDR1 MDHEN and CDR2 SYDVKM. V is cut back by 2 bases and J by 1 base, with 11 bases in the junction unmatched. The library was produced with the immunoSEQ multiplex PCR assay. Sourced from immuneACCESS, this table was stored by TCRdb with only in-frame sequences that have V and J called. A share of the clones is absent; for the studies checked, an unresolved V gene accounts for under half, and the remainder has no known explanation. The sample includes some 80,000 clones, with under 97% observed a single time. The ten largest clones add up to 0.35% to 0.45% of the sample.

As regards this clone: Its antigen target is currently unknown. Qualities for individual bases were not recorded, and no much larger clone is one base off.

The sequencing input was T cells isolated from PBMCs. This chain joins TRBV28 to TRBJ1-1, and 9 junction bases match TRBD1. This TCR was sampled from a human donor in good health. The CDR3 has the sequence CASSLPGTGYGGNTEAFF. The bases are TGTGCCAGCAGTTTACCCGGGACAGGGTACGGGGGGAACACTGAAGCTTTCTTT. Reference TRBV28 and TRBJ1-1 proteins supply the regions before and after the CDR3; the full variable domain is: DVKVTQSSRYLVKRTGEKVFLECVQDMDHENMFWYRQDPGLGLRLIYFSYDVKMKEKGDIPEGYSVSREKKERFSLILESASTNQTSMYLCASSLPGTGYGGNTEAFFGQGTRLTVV.